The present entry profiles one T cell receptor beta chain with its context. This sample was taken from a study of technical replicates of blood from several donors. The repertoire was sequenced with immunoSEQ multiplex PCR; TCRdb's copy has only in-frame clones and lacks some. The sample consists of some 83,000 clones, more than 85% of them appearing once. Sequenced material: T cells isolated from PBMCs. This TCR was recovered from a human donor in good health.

The DNA of the CDR3 is TGTGCCAGCAGCTTAGAAGCGGGCTACGAGCAGTACTTC. This gives the protein CASSLEAGYEQYF. V gene TRBV7-8 combines with J gene TRBJ2-7; perhaps TRBD2 as D (6 bases). Per germline, CDR1 SGHVS and CDR2 FQNEAQ. This CDR3 is built from 13 residues. The germline V and J ends were trimmed by 1 base and 3 bases, with 7 bases remaining between them. Full variable domain (remainder filled in from reference TRBV7-8 and TRBJ2-7): GAGVSQSPRYKVAKRGQDVALRCDPISGHVSLFWYQQALGQGPEFLTYFQNEAQLDKSGLPSDRFFAERPEGSVSTLKIQRTQQEDSAVYLCASSLEAGYEQYFGPGTRLTVT.